These T cell receptor beta chains were read from a single sample in a study of blood T cell repertoires in COVID-19. Measured with immunoSEQ multiplex PCR; TCRdb has only the in-frame clones, and not every one. Here the sample spans 250,000 to 300,000 clones, 75% to 90% being singletons. Material for sequencing was peripheral blood. The receptors originated from a woman between 50 and 59 years old with COVID-19, enrolled during active disease. CDR3s leave out the opening cysteine and the closing phenylalanine or tryptophan.

cdr3_aa,v_call,j_call
AWSVGGPDGRSPLH,TRBV30,TRBJ1-6
ASGFSPASELYEQY,TRBV12-5,TRBJ2-7
AWTLTGGRTPQH,TRBV30,TRBJ1-5
ASSTFSGKAATGELF,TRBV6-2/TRBV6-3,TRBJ2-2
ASSEYHRVSPLSSYEQY,TRBV6-1,TRBJ2-7
ASSSGWDYGYT,TRBV5-5,TRBJ1-2
ASSVGQGGQPQH,TRBV9,TRBJ1-5
ASSQDLSSGYNEQF,TRBV4-3,TRBJ2-1
ASSFTSTGSYNEQF,TRBV27,TRBJ2-1
ASSQVLLGVRDTQY,TRBV4-2,TRBJ2-3
SVGGQGLAYEQY,TRBV29-1,TRBJ2-7
ASSSNRVWETQY,TRBV5-1,TRBJ2-5
ASSFHSSSGNTIY,TRBV13,TRBJ1-3
ASSLGTGSGRKPYEQY,TRBV7-9,TRBJ2-7
ASRHVGGRNTEAF,TRBV4-1,TRBJ1-1
ASSSNPRVEEDGYT,TRBV27,TRBJ1-2
ASSPGKRSYNEQF,TRBV7-9,TRBJ2-1
ASSLTGQKNYGYT,TRBV7-3,TRBJ1-2
ASSASGKSYNEQF,TRBV10-1,TRBJ2-1
ASSPGTGNTEAF,TRBV19,TRBJ1-1
SVNLVRNTEAF,TRBV29-1,TRBJ1-1
ASSHDIGAAYEQY,TRBV4-1,TRBJ2-7
ASSITQGGSYEQY,TRBV5-1,TRBJ2-7
ASSLEAGNEQF,TRBV11-3,TRBJ2-1
ASSFPGQTSPGELF,TRBV7-9,TRBJ2-2
ASSGGSSYNEQF,TRBV18,TRBJ2-1
SAESLIENTEAF,TRBV29-1,TRBJ1-1
ASSGPGQGDYGYT,TRBV10-2,TRBJ1-2
ASSKSRGIPVGYT,TRBV7-2,TRBJ1-2
ASSGGRKNTGELF,TRBV5-1,TRBJ2-2
ASNGALNYGYT,TRBV2,TRBJ1-2
AWMSVVGAQY,TRBV30,TRBJ2-5
ASSLIPGGLTEAF,TRBV5-1,TRBJ1-1
ASSPLTENTEAF,TRBV3-1/TRBV3-2,TRBJ1-1
ASSERGLYGYT,TRBV6-1,TRBJ1-2
SVAAGSNYGYT,TRBV29-1,TRBJ1-2
ASSLTSGSMYEQY,TRBV27,TRBJ2-7